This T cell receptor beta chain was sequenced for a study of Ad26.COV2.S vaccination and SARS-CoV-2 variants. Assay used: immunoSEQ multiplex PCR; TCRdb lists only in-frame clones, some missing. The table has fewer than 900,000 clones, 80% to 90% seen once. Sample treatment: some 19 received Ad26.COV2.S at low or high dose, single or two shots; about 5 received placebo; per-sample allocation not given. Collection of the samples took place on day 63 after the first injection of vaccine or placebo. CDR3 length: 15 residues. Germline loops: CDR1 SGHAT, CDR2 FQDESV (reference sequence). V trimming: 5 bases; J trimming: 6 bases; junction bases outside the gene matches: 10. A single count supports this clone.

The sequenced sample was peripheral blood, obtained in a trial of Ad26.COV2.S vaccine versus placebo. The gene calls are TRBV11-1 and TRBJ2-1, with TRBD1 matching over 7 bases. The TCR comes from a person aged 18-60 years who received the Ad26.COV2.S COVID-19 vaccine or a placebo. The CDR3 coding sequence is TGTGCCAGCAGCCCTGACAGGGCCCGGGTCAATGAGCAGTTCTTC. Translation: CASSPDRARVNEQFF.